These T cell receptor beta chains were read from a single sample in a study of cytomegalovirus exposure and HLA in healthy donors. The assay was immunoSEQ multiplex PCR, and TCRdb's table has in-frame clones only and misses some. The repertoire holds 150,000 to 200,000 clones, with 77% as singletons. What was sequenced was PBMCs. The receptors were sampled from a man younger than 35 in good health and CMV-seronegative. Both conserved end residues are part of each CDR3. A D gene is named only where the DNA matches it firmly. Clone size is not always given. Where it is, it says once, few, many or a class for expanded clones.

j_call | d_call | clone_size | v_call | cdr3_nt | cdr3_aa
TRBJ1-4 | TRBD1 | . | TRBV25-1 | TGTGCCAGCAGAGAGACAGGGAAAGGTGAAAAACTGTTTTTT | CASRETGKGEKLFF
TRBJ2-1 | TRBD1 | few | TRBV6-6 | TGTGCCAGCAGTCAAAAAAAACAGGGGGCGCGTCCTGAGCAGTTCTTC | CASSQKKQGARPEQFF
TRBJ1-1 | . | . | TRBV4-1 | TGCGCCAGCAGCCAAGTGGGAGGGCCCACTGAAGCTTTCTTT | CASSQVGGPTEAFF
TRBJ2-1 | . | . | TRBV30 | TGTGCCGGGAATGGGGAGCTCTACAATGAGCAGTTCTTC | CAGNGELYNEQFF
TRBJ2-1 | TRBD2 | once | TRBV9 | TGTGCCAGCAGCGCCCGGGGACTATACAATGAGCAGTTCTTC | CASSARGLYNEQFF
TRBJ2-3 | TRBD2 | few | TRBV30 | TGTGCCTGGGAGCGGGGTAGCACAGATACGCAGTATTTT | CAWERGSTDTQYF
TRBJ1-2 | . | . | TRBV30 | TGTGCCTGGTTCCCTGGCGGGACCGCCCGATCTGGCTACACCTTC | CAWFPGGTARSGYTF
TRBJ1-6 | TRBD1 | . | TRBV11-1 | TGTGCCAGCAGCTCGGGACAGAATTCACCCCTCCACTTT | CASSSGQNSPLHF
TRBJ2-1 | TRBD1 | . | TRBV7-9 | TGTGCCAGCAGCTTCTACCAGGGGGATAACAATGAGCAGTTCTTC | CASSFYQGDNNEQFF
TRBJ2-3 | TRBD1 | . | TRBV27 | TGTGCCAGCAGTCCCTGGACAGGGGGCTCAGATACGCAGTATTTT | CASSPWTGGSDTQYF
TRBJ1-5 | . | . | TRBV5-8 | TGTGCCAGCAGCTGGGGGGAAGGGGCCCAGCATTTT | CASSWGEGAQHF
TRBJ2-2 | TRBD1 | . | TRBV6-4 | TGTGCCAGCGGCCCTAACCCCCACGACAGGGGGGATTGGTGTGGCGGGGAGCTGTTTTTT | CASGPNPHDRGDWCGGELFF
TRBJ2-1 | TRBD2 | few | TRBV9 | TGTGCCAGCAGCGTAGGGGAGCGGGGGGGCTCTAATGAGCAGTTCTTC | CASSVGERGGSNEQFF
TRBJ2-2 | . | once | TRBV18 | TGTGCCAGCTCCTTCGGCGGTGGGGAGCTGTTTTTT | CASSFGGGELFF
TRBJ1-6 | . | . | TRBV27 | TGTGCCAGCAGTCTCCTTAATTCACCCCTCCACTTT | CASSLLNSPLHF
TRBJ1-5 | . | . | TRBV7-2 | TGTGCCAGCAGCCGGGGCGGGGGCAATCAGCCCCAGCATTTT | CASSRGGGNQPQHF
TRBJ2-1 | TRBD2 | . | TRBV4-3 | TGCGCCAGCAGCCAAGGGCTAGCGGGCGCTTACAATGAGCAGTTCTTC | CASSQGLAGAYNEQFF
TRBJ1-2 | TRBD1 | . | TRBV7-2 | TGTGCCAGCAGCCGAGGGACAGGGCATAACTATGGCTACACCTTC | CASSRGTGHNYGYTF
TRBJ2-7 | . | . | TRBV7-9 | TGTGCCAGCAGCCCGCAGGCCCTCTACGAGCAGTACTTC | CASSPQALYEQYF
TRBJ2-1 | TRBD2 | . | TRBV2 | TGTGCCAGCAAGCGACTAGCGGGAGGAAACTACAATGAGCAGTTCTTC | CASKRLAGGNYNEQFF
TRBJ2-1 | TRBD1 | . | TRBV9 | TGTGCCAGCAGCAGGGGACAGGGCATTCGCGATGAGCAGTTCTTC | CASSRGQGIRDEQFF
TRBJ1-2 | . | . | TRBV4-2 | TGTGCCAGCAGCCCCGACAAACCCTTTGGTGGCTACACCTTC | CASSPDKPFGGYTF
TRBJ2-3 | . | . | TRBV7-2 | TGTGCCAGCAGCTTAGGAGCCTGGGATACGCAGTATTTT | CASSLGAWDTQYF
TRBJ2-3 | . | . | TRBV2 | TGTGCCAGCAGTGTCTCAGACTCAGATACGCAGTATTTT | CASSVSDSDTQYF
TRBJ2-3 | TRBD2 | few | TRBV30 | TGTGCCTGGAGTAGCGGGGGGTGGGGGGATACGCAGTATTTT | CAWSSGGWGDTQYF
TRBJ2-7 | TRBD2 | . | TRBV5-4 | TGTGCCAGCAGCGATGATAGCGGGGGGCCCTTGTCTCAGTACTTC | CASSDDSGGPLSQYF
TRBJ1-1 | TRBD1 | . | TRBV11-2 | TGTGCCAGCAGCGTGGACAGGGGGGGCACTGAAGCTTTCTTT | CASSVDRGGTEAFF